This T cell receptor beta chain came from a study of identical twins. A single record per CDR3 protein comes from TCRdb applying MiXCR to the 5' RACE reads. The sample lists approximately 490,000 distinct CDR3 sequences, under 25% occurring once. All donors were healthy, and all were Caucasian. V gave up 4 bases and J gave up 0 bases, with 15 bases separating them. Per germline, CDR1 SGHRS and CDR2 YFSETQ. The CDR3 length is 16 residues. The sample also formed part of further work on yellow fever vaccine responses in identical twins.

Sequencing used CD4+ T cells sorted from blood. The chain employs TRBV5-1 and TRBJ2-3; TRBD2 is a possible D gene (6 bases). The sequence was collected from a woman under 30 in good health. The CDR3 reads CASSVVSGISTDTQYF. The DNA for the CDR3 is TGCGCCAGCAGCGTCGTTAGCGGTATTAGCACAGATACGCAGTATTTT.